Shown below are 15 T cell receptor beta chains from a single sample sequenced in a study of cytomegalovirus exposure and HLA in healthy donors. The PCR had 60 Vbeta and 13 Jbeta primers. TCRdb's table, derived via immunoSEQ multiplex PCR, lists solely in-frame clones and lacks some. This repertoire shows roughly 190,000 clones, around 79% found once; its top ten account for less than 2%. Sequencing was performed on PBMCs. These receptors originate from a girl between 10 and 17 years old in good health and CMV-seropositive.

The rearrangement joins TRBV6-1 to TRBJ1-1; D unresolved. This CDR3 contains 13 residues. Germline V gene sequence: CDR1 MNHNS, CDR2 SASEGT. V dropped 3 bases and J dropped 1 base, with 6 bases sitting between them. Written as DNA, the CDR3 is TGTGCCAGCAGTGATCGGGAGAACACTGAAGCTTTCTTT. Residues: CASSDRENTEAFF.

This rearrangement joins TRBV4-1 to TRBJ2-1, with 10 positions matching TRBD2. Germline V lookup: CDR1 MGHRA, CDR2 YSYEKL. This CDR3 spans 14 amino acids. V gave up 5 bases and J gave up 2 bases; unmatched junction bases: 0. The CDR3 reads CASSGLAAYNEQFF. In DNA, the CDR3 is TGCGCCAGCAGCGGACTAGCGGCCTACAATGAGCAGTTCTTC.

J is TRBJ2-1 and V is TRBV6-1; tentative D call: TRBD2 (5 bases). The CDR3 length is 14 residues. Per the germline V gene, CDR1 is MNHNS and CDR2 is SASEGT. CDR3 region: CAVAWAGLRNEQFF. CDR3 coding DNA: TGTGCAGTAGCTTGGGCAGGACTTAGGAATGAGCAGTTCTTC.

This clone was recorded only once. J is TRBJ1-1 and V is TRBV19, with D possibly matching TRBD1 (5 bases). This CDR3 region has 15 residues. Germline assignment: CDR1 LNHDA and CDR2 SQIVND (reference sequence). With 4 bases removed from V and 0 bases from J, the gap between germline ends came to 12 bases. The chain's CDR3 is CASSTARTLNTEAFF. The CDR3 nucleotides are TGTGCCAGTAGTACTGCGAGGACATTGAACACTGAAGCTTTCTTT.

The CDR3 reads CASRLTSGGYNEQFF. The CDR3 bases are TGTGCAAGTCGCTTAACTAGCGGGGGGTACAATGAGCAGTTCTTC. V gene TRBV12-2 combines with J gene TRBJ2-1; TRBD2, the D gene given by the table, was not confirmed from the DNA. TRBV12-2 is classified as a pseudogene. The CDR3 consists of 15 residues.

This sequence joins TRBV25-1 and TRBJ2-2, with TRBD2 identical over 8 bases. The J segment lost 3 bases and the V segment lost 2 bases, leaving 5 bases of the junction unmatched. CDR1 MGHDK and CDR2 SYGVNS come from the germline V gene. The CDR3 totals 16 residues. The CDR3 DNA reads as TGTGCCAGCAGTGAACGGGCGGGGGGACACACCGGGGAGCTGTTTTTT. Its protein is CASSERAGGHTGELFF.

The chain recombines TRBV30 with TRBJ1-4; D ambiguous. The CDR3 is 12 residues long. The V gene lost 0 bases and the J gene lost 7 bases, with 6 bases spanning the gap. The germline V gene has CDR1 GTSNPN and CDR2 SVGIG (reference sequence). The CDR3 region has the DNA TGTGCCTGGAGTGTACTAGGTGAAAAACTGTTTTTT. Its protein is CAWSVLGEKLFF.

The rearrangement links TRBV5-1 to TRBJ2-6, with 11 positions matching TRBD1. CDR3 length equals 19 residues. With 5 bases clipped from V and 2 bases from J, the junction kept 12 bases outside the gene matches. Germline V gene lookup returns CDR1 SGHRS and CDR2 YFSETQ. In nucleotides, the CDR3 is TGCGCCAGCAGGACCTCCGGGGCGGACAGGGGGCCTGGGGCCAACGTCCTGACTTTC. It specifies CASRTSGADRGPGANVLTF. Variable domain in full (rest from reference TRBV5-1 and TRBJ2-6): KAGVTQTPRYLIKTRGQQVTLSCSPISGHRSVSWYQQTPGQGLQFLFEYFSETQRNKGNFPGRFSGRQFSNSRSEMNVSTLELGDSALYLCASRTSGADRGPGANVLTFGAGSRLTVL.

The chain couples TRBV5-6 to TRBJ1-4; no clear D. The ends were cut back, 4 bases at V and 1 base at J, with 14 bases in the middle. The CDR3 covers 16 residues. Germline V CDR1 and CDR2: SGHDT, YYEEEE. The CDR3 spells CASSTSRRETNEKLFF. The CDR3 nucleotides are TGTGCCAGCAGCACGAGTCGGCGGGAAACTAATGAAAAACTGTTTTTT.

The chain employs TRBV19 and TRBJ2-3; the match to TRBD2 covers 8 bases. J gave up 0 bases and V 7 bases, and 12 bases lay outside the gene matches. Germline-derived CDR1 and CDR2 are LNHDA and SQIVND (reference sequence). CDR3 size: 17 residues. CDR3 amino acids: CASTLWASGSSTDTQYF. CDR3 nucleotide sequence: TGTGCCAGTACCCTGTGGGCTAGCGGGTCTAGCACAGATACGCAGTATTTT.

V gene TRBV7-2 combines with J gene TRBJ1-5; D remains ambiguous. The CDR3 runs to 14 residues. V dropped 1 base and J dropped 0 bases, with 4 bases sitting between them. Germline assignment: CDR1 SGHTA and CDR2 FQGNSA. The CDR3 nucleotides are TGTGCCAGCAGCTTAGAAGCTAGCAATCAGCCCCAGCATTTT. The encoded protein is CASSLEASNQPQHF.

The CDR3 coding sequence is TGTGCCAGCAGGGGACAGGGGGCGAGGGAAAAACTGTTTTTT. Its translation is CASRGQGAREKLFF. The chain has TRBV6-1 and TRBJ1-4, with TRBD1 matching over 12 bases. With V trimmed by 6 bases and J by 8 bases, 4 bases remained unmatched. CDR1 is MNHNS and CDR2 is SASEGT in the germline V gene. The CDR3 runs to 14 residues.

This chain joins TRBV18 and TRBJ2-3; 8 nucleotides agree with TRBD1. With V trimmed by 4 bases and J by 3 bases, 9 bases remained unmatched. Looked up from germline, CDR1 is KGHSH and CDR2 is LQKENI. This CDR3 is 16 amino acids long. The CDR3 bases are TGTGCCAGCTCACGGAACCAACGGACAGGGACAGATACGCAGTATTTT. It encodes CASSRNQRTGTDTQYF.

The V call is TRBV13, the J call TRBJ2-1; 12 positions agree with TRBD1. CDR3 length: 19 residues. Germline V CDR1 and CDR2: PRHDT, FYEKMQ (reference sequence). The trim removed 1 base at V and 7 bases at J, leaving 14 bases unmatched. CDR3 sequence: CASSLELIRPGQGANEQFF. The CDR3, as DNA: TGTGCCAGCAGCTTAGAACTTATAAGACCGGGACAGGGGGCGAATGAGCAGTTCTTC. The variable domain in full, completed from reference TRBV13 and TRBJ2-1, reads AAGVIQSPRHLIKEKRETATLKCYPIPRHDTVYWYQQGPGQDPQFLISFYEKMQSDKGSIPDRFSAQQFSDYHSELNMSSLELGDSALYFCASSLELIRPGQGANEQFFGPGTRLTVL.

The table lists this clone with a few counts. The chain recombines TRBV25-1 with TRBJ2-1; TRBD2 matches 7 bases. Germline V lookup: CDR1 MGHDK, CDR2 SYGVNS. The CDR3 runs 15 residues. The junction had 4 bases not matched to a gene; V was cut back by 3 bases and J by 2 bases. DNA for the CDR3: TGTGCCAGCAGTGAGGCGGGGGTTGCCTACAATGAGCAGTTCTTC. Protein: CASSEAGVAYNEQFF.